The 28 T cell receptor beta chains listed next were all sequenced from one sample in a study of cytomegalovirus exposure and HLA in healthy donors. PCR employed 60 Vbeta and 13 Jbeta primers. Sequenced by immunoSEQ multiplex PCR; TCRdb stores in-frame clones only, minus some. The sample includes 150,000 to 200,000 clones, roughly 80% of them seen just once. Input material: PBMCs. These receptors came from a woman aged 45-59 years in good health and CMV-seronegative.

This rearrangement joins TRBV2 to TRBJ1-6, with D maybe TRBD1 (5 bases). CDR3 length: 14 amino acids. V lost 6 bases and J lost 13, with 19 bases in between. The germline CDR1 and CDR2 sequences are SNHLY and FYNNEI. In DNA form, the CDR3 reads TGTGCCAGCAGCCATGGGGCCAAGAGAGACCCCCTCCACTTT. Its translation is CASSHGAKRDPLHF.

J is TRBJ1-2 and V is TRBV28; D is uncertain. The germline V gene encodes CDR1 MDHEN and CDR2 SYDVKM. The CDR3 has 15 residues. Trimming stripped 2 bases from V and 8 bases from J, with 18 bases between. CDR3 region: CASSLVPGSRPGYTF. CDR3 nucleotide sequence: TGTGCCAGCAGTTTAGTCCCGGGAAGTCGCCCCGGCTACACCTTC.

CDR3 in amino acids: CASSQDIEDRAGEKLFF. The DNA for the CDR3 is TGTGCCAGCAGCCAAGATATCGAGGACAGGGCCGGCGAAAAACTGTTTTTT. The genes are TRBV14 and TRBJ1-4; 8 positions agree with TRBD1. V trimming: 0 bases; J trimming: 8 bases; junction bases outside the gene matches: 11. Germline V gives CDR1 SGHDN, CDR2 FVKESK. This CDR3 region has 17 residues.

The CDR3 nucleotides are TGTGCCAGCAGCGTAAATAGCGGGGGGGCCTATGAGCAGTTCTTC. Its protein product is CASSVNSGGAYEQFF. J is TRBJ2-1 and V is TRBV9, with TRBD2 matching 11 bases. The CDR3 is made up of 15 amino acids. Germline lookup yields CDR1 SGDLS and CDR2 YYNGEE. The junction had 5 bases not matched to a gene; V was cut back by 1 base and J by 8 bases.

V and J are TRBV19 and TRBJ1-1; tentative D call: TRBD1 (6 bases). This CDR3 has 17 residues. Per germline, CDR1 LNHDA and CDR2 SQIVND (reference sequence). Trimming removed 0 bases from V and 6 bases from J, with 20 bases in between. The CDR3 DNA reads as TGTGCCAGTAGTATAGATGGGGGAGCGGGGGGCCGAGCTGAAGCTTTCTTT. It is translated as CASSIDGGAGGRAEAFF.

The chain couples TRBV5-6 to TRBJ2-7, with D possibly being TRBD1 (5 bases). The CDR3 has 14 amino acids. The V and J ends lost 4 bases and 2 bases respectively, with 13 bases between them. Germline values: CDR1 SGHDT, CDR2 YYEEEE. CDR3 nucleotide sequence: TGTGCCAGCAGCCACCGACAGATCCCCTACGAGCAGTACTTC. Residues: CASSHRQIPYEQYF.

The V call is TRBV5-1, the J call TRBJ2-7, with a tentative D call TRBD1 (5 bases). This CDR3 contains 17 residues. V shed 3 bases and J shed 3 bases, with 22 bases lying between them. Germline lookup yields CDR1 SGHRS and CDR2 YFSETQ. CDR3 protein: CASSSRSDTSFNYEQYF. In nucleotides, the CDR3 is TGCGCCAGCAGCTCACGGTCGGACACCTCATTCAACTACGAGCAGTACTTC.

This chain joins TRBV5-4 and TRBJ2-7; D unclear. In germline, CDR1 is SGHNT, CDR2 YYREEE (reference sequence). This CDR3 contains 13 residues. The germline V and J ends were trimmed by 7 bases and 1 base, with 12 bases remaining between them. In nucleotides, the CDR3 is TGTGCCAGCGGGCTTGACGGATCCTACGAGCAGTACTTC. It specifies CASGLDGSYEQYF.

The sample holds a few counts of this clone. The chain combines TRBV2 with TRBJ1-6, with D hard to call. V was shortened by 7 bases and J by 4 bases, with 8 bases between the two germline ends. Germline V gene sequence: CDR1 SNHLY, CDR2 FYNNEI. This CDR3 spans 13 amino acids. As DNA, the CDR3 is TGTGCCAGCAATAGAGAGTATAATTCACCCCTCCACTTT. This translates into CASNREYNSPLHF.

The rearrangement links TRBV18 to TRBJ2-2, with 9 bases fitting TRBD1. There are 17 residues in the CDR3. The V gene end was trimmed by 1 base and the J gene end by 5 bases; junction bases not matched to a gene: 8. CDR1 KGHSH and CDR2 LQKENI come from the germline V gene. Here the CDR3 reads CASSPRDRVVGTGELFF. The CDR3 DNA follows: TGTGCCAGCTCACCACGGGACAGGGTGGTTGGAACCGGGGAGCTGTTTTTT.

Here the CDR3 reads CASSLARGQGKLRVSEAFF. The CDR3 DNA reads TGTGCCAGCAGCTTAGCCAGGGGCCAAGGGAAGTTGAGGGTGTCTGAAGCTTTCTTT. The chain uses TRBV7-9 and TRBJ1-1, with D perhaps matching TRBD1 (6 bases). Deletions cut 0 bases from V and 6 bases from J, with 26 bases between. The CDR3 totals 19 residues. The germline gives CDR1 SEHNR, CDR2 FQNEAQ (reference sequence).

The chain uses TRBV5-4 and TRBJ2-3, with D perhaps matching TRBD1 (5 bases). The CDR3 covers 15 residues. V dropped 1 base and J dropped 6 bases, with 15 bases sitting between them. Germline lookup yields CDR1 SGHNT and CDR2 YYREEE (reference sequence). CDR3 sequence: CASSLIGQGADTQYF. CDR3 bases: TGTGCCAGCAGCTTGATCGGTCAGGGCGCCGATACGCAGTATTTT.

The chain uses TRBV19 and TRBJ1-5; unclear D gene. Germline CDR1 and CDR2: LNHDA and SQIVND (reference sequence). This CDR3 comprises 16 residues. Trimming removed 1 base from V and 1 base from J, with 11 bases in between. CDR3 amino acids: CASSIGSGWSNQPQHF. The CDR3 DNA follows: TGTGCCAGTAGTATAGGGTCGGGGTGGAGCAATCAGCCCCAGCATTTT.

The chain couples TRBV27 to TRBJ2-1, with a tentative D call TRBD1 (5 bases). CDR1 is MNHEY, CDR2 SMNVEV, per germline (reference sequence). This CDR3 has 16 residues. V gave up 3 bases and J gave up 3 bases, with 15 bases separating them. The chain's CDR3 is CASSFLTAANYNEQFF. CDR3 nucleotide sequence: TGTGCCAGCAGTTTTCTGACAGCCGCAAACTACAATGAGCAGTTCTTC.

Only one count was recorded for this clone. CDR3: CASSPGQDQPQHF. CDR3 coding DNA: TGTGCCAGCTCACCGGGACAGGATCAGCCCCAGCATTTT. The J gene is TRBJ1-5, the V gene TRBV18, with 8 positions matching TRBD1. With V trimmed by 3 bases and J by 5 bases, 0 bases remained unmatched. The V gene's germline CDR1 is KGHSH and CDR2 LQKENI. The CDR3 length is 13 residues.

This clone appeared a single time. The gene calls are TRBV27 and TRBJ2-4; 7 nucleotides agree with TRBD2. The CDR3 sequence is 15 residues long. V lost 0 bases to trimming and J lost 3 bases; unmatched junction nucleotides: 2. Germline CDR1 reads MNHEY; CDR2 reads SMNVEV (reference sequence). CDR3 bases: TGTGCCAGCAGTTTATCGGGGGGGGGCAAAAACATTCAGTACTTC. Its protein is CASSLSGGGKNIQYF.

The chain joins TRBV7-2 to TRBJ1-1; 7 bases map to TRBD1. This CDR3 has 15 residues. CDR1 is SGHTA, CDR2 FQGNSA, per germline. With 1 base clipped from V and 0 bases from J, the junction kept 2 bases outside the gene matches. The CDR3 loop is CASSLDRGVNTEAFF. The DNA of the CDR3 is TGTGCCAGCAGCTTAGACAGGGGCGTGAACACTGAAGCTTTCTTT.

This chain joins TRBV5-6 and TRBJ1-1, with a possible D match to TRBD1 (6 bases). V was pared by 1 base and J by 2 bases, with 12 bases between. Germline V gives CDR1 SGHDT, CDR2 YYEEEE. The CDR3 extends over 15 amino acids. The CDR3 is CASSLRTALNTEAFF. The DNA of the CDR3 is TGTGCCAGCAGCTTGAGGACAGCCCTAAACACTGAAGCTTTCTTT. The complete variable domain, with remaining parts taken from reference TRBV5-6 and TRBJ1-1, reads DAGVTQSPTHLIKTRGQQVTLRCSPKSGHDTVSWYQQALGQGPQFIFQYYEEEERQRGNFPDRFSGHQFPNYSSELNVNALLLGDSALYLCASSLRTALNTEAFFGQGTRLTVV.

The chain links TRBV5-6 to TRBJ2-1; 10 bases align to TRBD1. The CDR3 covers 15 residues. J gave up 3 bases and V 6 bases, and 6 bases lay outside the gene matches. Germline V lookup: CDR1 SGHDT, CDR2 YYEEEE. The CDR3 nucleotides are TGTGCCAGCACCCCCCGGGACAGGGGCTACAATGAGCAGTTCTTC. This sequence encodes CASTPRDRGYNEQFF.

This clone was counted a few times. The rearrangement links TRBV2 to TRBJ2-2; possibly TRBD2 for D (7 bases). The CDR3 consists of 14 residues. V was cut by 6 bases and J by 7 bases, with 15 bases left in between. In germline, CDR1 is SNHLY, CDR2 FYNNEI. For the CDR3, the DNA is TGTGCCAGCAGGGAGGGGGGGGCAGACGGGGAGCTGTTTTTT. Amino acid sequence: CASREGGADGELFF.

This clone was seen more than once but under ten times. This chain uses TRBV6-1 with TRBJ1-2; maybe TRBD1 (6 bases). The V end lost 7 bases, the J end lost 8 bases, and 17 bases lay between the germline ends. The CDR3 has 13 residues. The V gene's germline CDR1 is MNHNS and CDR2 SASEGT. The CDR3 region has the DNA TGTGCCAGCAATCCGGACAGTTTAAGAGGCTACACCTTC. Protein sequence: CASNPDSLRGYTF.

V usage is TRBV6-6 and J usage is TRBJ2-1, with 8 positions matching TRBD2. Germline V gene data show CDR1 as MNHNY and CDR2 as SVGAGI (reference sequence). The CDR3 loop spans 16 amino acids. V was pared by 6 bases and J by 5 bases, with 12 bases of the junction left unmatched. As DNA, the CDR3 is TGTGCCAGCAGACCTTCTCGACTAGCGCGAGACAATGAGCAGTTCTTC. Translating gives CASRPSRLARDNEQFF.

The chain combines TRBV7-3 with TRBJ2-7; D is unresolved. Germline V gives CDR1 SGHTA, CDR2 FQGTGA. CDR3 size: 13 residues. V was shortened by 2 bases and J by 1 base, with 6 bases between the two germline ends. CDR3 in amino acids: CASSLYGSYEQYF. Written as DNA, the CDR3 is TGTGCCAGCAGCTTATACGGGTCCTACGAGCAGTACTTC. The full variable domain, in which reference TRBV7-3 and TRBJ2-7 provide the parts outside the CDR3, is GAGVSQTPSNKVTEKGKYVELRCDPISGHTALYWYRQSLGQGPEFLIYFQGTGAADDSGLPNDRFFAVRPEGSVSTLKIQRTERGDSAVYLCASSLYGSYEQYFGPGTRLTVT.

The V gene is TRBV5-1, the J gene TRBJ2-5, with 9 bases matching TRBD1. This CDR3 has 16 amino acids. Unmatched junction bases numbered 7, after V lost 4 bases and J lost 0 bases. Germline V gives CDR1 SGHRS, CDR2 YFSETQ. CDR3 protein: CASSLGTGIYQETQYF. CDR3 coding DNA: TGCGCCAGCAGCCTCGGGACAGGGATCTACCAAGAGACCCAGTACTTC.

This clone has a single count. The chain has TRBV7-2 and TRBJ2-4; 10 bases match TRBD1. This CDR3 is built from 17 residues. Germline V gene sequence: CDR1 SGHTA, CDR2 FQGNSA. Unmatched junction bases numbered 8, after V lost 5 bases and J lost 1 base. The CDR3, as DNA: TGTGCCAGCAGCCCAAGACGGGACAGGGGTGCCAAAAACATTCAGTACTTC. Amino acid sequence: CASSPRRDRGAKNIQYF. The full variable domain, completed using reference TRBV7-2 and TRBJ2-4, is GAGVSQSPSNKVTEKGKDVELRCDPISGHTALYWYRQSLGQGLEFLIYFQGNSAPDKSGLPSDRFSAERTGGSVSTLTIQRTQQEDSAVYLCASSPRRDRGAKNIQYFGAGTRLSVL.

This clone was picked up a small number of times. The chain links TRBV28 to TRBJ1-4, with TRBD1 matching 12 bases. The CDR3 runs 14 residues. The V and J ends lost 6 bases and 8 bases, in that order; junction bases with no gene match: 4. Germline V gives CDR1 MDHEN, CDR2 SYDVKM. CDR3 in amino acids: CASRPGTGGEKLFF. DNA of the CDR3: TGTGCCAGCAGACCCGGGACAGGGGGCGAAAAACTGTTTTTT.

In this sample, this clone turned up once. The V gene is TRBV18, the J gene TRBJ2-1; D unclear. The CDR3 spans 15 residues. V was pared by 6 bases and J by 0 bases, with 12 bases between. Germline lookup yields CDR1 KGHSH and CDR2 LQKENI. This CDR3 reads CASSPLRSSYNEQFF. CDR3 coding DNA: TGTGCCAGCTCGCCCCTTAGGAGCTCCTACAATGAGCAGTTCTTC.

The J gene is TRBJ2-1, the V gene TRBV6-1, with D possibly being TRBD2 (5 bases). The CDR3 has 14 amino acids. Germline-derived CDR1 and CDR2 are MNHNS and SASEGT. V lost 6 bases, J lost 5 bases, and 14 bases lay in between. CDR3 DNA: TGTGCCAGCAGGCCCCAGGACTGGGACAATGAGCAGTTCTTC. Its translation: CASRPQDWDNEQFF.